Each of the 10 T cell receptor beta chains below was sequenced from the same sample in a study of CD8 T cells in ankylosing spondylitis. TCRdb reprocessed the 5' RACE reads via MiXCR and lists one record per CDR3 protein. The table shows fewer than 200,000 distinct CDR3 sequences, with roughly 10% occurring only once. The sample taken for sequencing was blood, either unsorted or a sorted T cell fraction (not recorded which). These receptors came from a female donor with ankylosing spondylitis or in good health (not recorded which).

The chain carries TRBV5-8 and TRBJ2-1, with 11 bases that match TRBD2. J gave up 2 bases and V 7 bases, and 2 bases lay outside the gene matches. In germline, CDR1 is SGHTS, CDR2 YDEGEE. This CDR3 is 14 amino acids long. The CDR3 here is CASSGLAAYNEQFF. For the CDR3, the DNA is TGTGCCAGCTCGGGACTAGCGGCCTACAATGAGCAGTTCTTC.

This clonotype was detected only a few times. The chain carries TRBV19 and TRBJ1-2; D remains ambiguous. Trimming removed 0 bases from V and 6 bases from J, with 8 bases in between. Germline V gives CDR1 LNHDA, CDR2 SQIVND (reference sequence). The CDR3 is 13 residues long. This CDR3 reads CASSIEATDGYTF. The CDR3 DNA reads as TGTGCCAGTAGTATAGAGGCAACCGATGGCTACACCTTC.

Regarding this clonotype: Since a much larger clone is just one base distant, this may be a read error. The gene calls are TRBV24-1 and TRBJ2-2; 8 positions agree with TRBD2. The CDR3 spans 18 residues. CDR1 KGHDR and CDR2 SFDVKD come from the germline V gene. In DNA, the CDR3 is TGTGCCACCAGTGATTCGGGTAGCGGGATCACGAACACCTGGGAGCTGTTTTTT. This translates into CATSDSGSGITNTWELFF.

The chain couples TRBV11-2 to TRBJ2-5; 11 bases are shared with TRBD2. Unmatched junction bases numbered 15, after V lost 0 bases and J lost 3 bases. Germline lookup yields CDR1 SGHAT and CDR2 FQNNGV. CDR3 length equals 20 residues. CDR3 nucleotides: TGTGCCAGCAGCTTAGAGCCGGGCGGGGCTAGCGGGAGGTTCGAAGAGACCCAGTACTTC. It is translated as CASSLEPGGASGRFEETQYF.

This clonotype was counted at least ten times. The chain combines TRBV4-3 with TRBJ1-1; 9 positions agree with TRBD1. Germline V gene lookup returns CDR1 LGHNA and CDR2 YSLEER. The CDR3 is 13 residues long. V lost 4 bases, J lost 7 bases, and 4 bases stayed unmatched. The CDR3 spells CASSRGQGYEAFF. In nucleotides, the CDR3 is TGCGCCAGCAGCCGAGGACAGGGGTATGAAGCTTTCTTT.

This clonotype was detected ten times or more. The chain uses TRBV10-3 and TRBJ2-1; TRBD2 aligns across 13 bases. The CDR3 runs 17 residues. Germline loops: CDR1 ENHRY, CDR2 SYGVKD. Trimming cost V 0 bases and J 4 bases; bases outside gene matches: 3. The DNA for the CDR3 is TGTGCCATCAGTGAGTCGTCACTAGCGGGAGGGTACAATGAGCAGTTCTTC. Its protein product is CAISESSLAGGYNEQFF.

In this sample, this clonotype turned up a few times. The V call is TRBV7-9, the J call TRBJ1-1; D perhaps matches TRBD1 (5 bases). The CDR3 runs 14 residues. With 4 bases removed from V and 4 bases from J, the gap between germline ends came to 13 bases. CDR1 is SEHNR, CDR2 FQNEAQ, per germline (reference sequence). Written as DNA, the CDR3 is TGTGCCAGCAGCTCAGTGGGGGGGGGCACTGAAGCTTTCTTT. It translates to CASSSVGGGTEAFF.

This clonotype was observed a single time. The chain employs TRBV20-1 and TRBJ2-7; no reliable D call. The germline V gene has CDR1 DFQATT and CDR2 SNEGSKA (reference sequence). This CDR3 is built from 8 residues. The germline V and J ends were trimmed by 6 bases and 12 bases, with 9 bases remaining between them. CDR3 amino acids: CSAGKAYF. CDR3 coding DNA: TGCAGTGCGGGGAAGGCGTACTTC.

The chain links TRBV27 to TRBJ2-1; D might be TRBD2 (6 bases). CDR1 and CDR2 from the germline V gene are MNHEY and SMNVEV (reference sequence). The V end lost 3 bases, the J end lost 2 bases, and 11 bases lay between the germline ends. This CDR3 has 15 amino acids. The CDR3 coding sequence is TGTGCCAGCAGTTTGACGGGAGCCACCTACAATGAGCAGTTCTTC. Translated: CASSLTGATYNEQFF.

This clonotype was detected only a few times. The V and J genes are TRBV6-5 and TRBJ2-6, with D unresolved. This CDR3 contains 19 residues. Germline V gene sequence: CDR1 MNHEY, CDR2 SVGAGI. Trimming took off 1 base at V and 5 bases at J, with 21 bases between the two ends. The DNA of the CDR3 is TGTGCCAGCAGTTACTTCTCAGGAGCCCCTCTAACCCGGGCCAACGTCCTGACTTTC. It specifies CASSYFSGAPLTRANVLTF.